Below are 16 T cell receptor beta chains sequenced from a single sample in a study of blood T cell repertoires in COVID-19 (dated by TCRdb to the early 2020s). The receptor library was made with the immunoSEQ multiplex PCR assay. TCRdb mirrors the immuneACCESS table, restricted to in-frame sequences. Some clones are absent from its copies; in checked studies, under half trace to an unresolved V gene, and the reason for the others is unknown. The sample data list some 200,000 clones, and roughly nine tenths of these were observed just once. The ten largest clones represent roughly 3.7% of the sample. The sequenced sample consisted of PBMCs or T cells enriched from blood (not recorded which). These receptors were collected from a woman between 18 and 29 years old in a cohort exposed to, infected with or recovered from COVID-19 (not recorded which).

The chain recombines TRBV19 with TRBJ1-1; TRBD1 agrees at 7 bases. This CDR3 is 12 amino acids long. Germline CDR1 and CDR2: LNHDA and SQIVND (reference sequence). V was clipped by 7 bases and J by 6 bases; unmatched bases: 5. CDR3 sequence: CASILQGSEAFF. The CDR3 DNA reads TGTGCCAGTATTCTACAGGGGTCTGAAGCTTTCTTT.

The count of this clone is one. The V gene is TRBV6-5, the J gene TRBJ1-4; TRBD1 agrees at 8 bases. With V trimmed by 1 base and J by 7 bases, 5 bases remained unmatched. The V gene's germline CDR1 is MNHEY and CDR2 SVGAGI. This CDR3 region has 15 residues. CDR3 nucleotides: TGTGCCAGCAGTTACTTCCAGGGGGCTTCTGAAAAACTGTTTTTT. It is translated as CASSYFQGASEKLFF.

This chain joins TRBV28 and TRBJ1-3, with D possibly matching TRBD1 (5 bases). CDR1 is MDHEN and CDR2 is SYDVKM in the germline V gene. V was cut by 2 bases and J by 0 bases, with 8 bases left in between. This CDR3 has 15 amino acids. In DNA, the CDR3 is TGTGCCAGCAGTTTACCAGGGATCTCTGGAAACACCATATATTTT. Its translation is CASSLPGISGNTIYF.

This rearrangement joins TRBV13 to TRBJ2-3; TRBD1 might be the D (5 bases). Germline V CDR1 and CDR2: PRHDT, FYEKMQ (reference sequence). This CDR3 comprises 16 residues. V lost 0 bases and J 1 base, leaving 11 bases between the germline ends. The DNA of the CDR3 is TGTGCCAGCAGCTTAGGCAGGGTGTTGGGCACAGATACGCAGTATTTT. This encodes CASSLGRVLGTDTQYF.

This clone was observed a single time. This chain joins TRBV7-9 and TRBJ2-2, with D unclear. Germline V lookup: CDR1 SEHNR, CDR2 FQNEAQ (reference sequence). The CDR3 is 15 residues long. The ends were cut back, 4 bases at V and 0 bases at J, with 9 bases in the middle. CDR3 nucleotides: TGTGCCAGCAGCTCCCGGGTTTCGAACACCGGGGAGCTGTTTTTT. It specifies CASSSRVSNTGELFF.

The rearrangement uses TRBV28 and TRBJ1-6; the match to TRBD1 covers 10 bases. CDR3 length equals 13 residues. J was trimmed by 10 bases and V by 4 bases; bases with no gene match: 1. Germline V gives CDR1 MDHEN, CDR2 SYDVKM. The CDR3 loop reads CASSWDRGSPLHF. CDR3 bases: TGTGCCAGCAGTTGGGACAGGGGCTCACCCCTCCACTTT.

This chain connects TRBV2 to TRBJ1-2; 10 nucleotides match TRBD1. CDR1 and CDR2 (germline): SNHLY, FYNNEI. The V gene end was trimmed by 6 bases and the J gene end by 7 bases; junction bases not matched to a gene: 2. CDR3 length: 12 residues. The CDR3 DNA reads TGTGCCAGCAGCAGACAGGGGGCTGGCTACACCTTC. Encoded protein: CASSRQGAGYTF.

V gene TRBV2 combines with J gene TRBJ2-1; 7 positions match TRBD2. The CDR3 sequence is 16 residues long. In germline, CDR1 is SNHLY, CDR2 FYNNEI. The J segment lost 3 bases and the V segment lost 2 bases, leaving 7 bases of the junction unmatched. The CDR3 here is CASSETGAGNYNEQFF. The CDR3 DNA reads TGTGCCAGCAGTGAAACTGGAGCGGGGAACTACAATGAGCAGTTCTTC. The variable domain in full, with the rest retrieved from reference TRBV2 and TRBJ2-1, is EPEVTQTPSHQVTQMGQEVILRCVPISNHLYFYWYRQILGQKVEFLVSFYNNEISEKSEIFDDQFSVERPDGSNFTLKIRSTKLEDSAMYFCASSETGAGNYNEQFFGPGTRLTVL.

This sequence joins TRBV19 and TRBJ2-5; D may be TRBD2 (6 bases). From germline, CDR1 is LNHDA and CDR2 SQIVND (reference sequence). The V end was cut by 3 bases, the J end by 6 bases, with 17 bases between. The CDR3 sequence is 15 residues long. The CDR3 protein is CASSIGGRVQQTQYF. The CDR3 DNA follows: TGTGCCAGTAGTATCGGAGGGCGGGTACAACAGACCCAGTACTTC.

The chain has TRBV5-4 and TRBJ1-2; D not resolved. The germline gives CDR1 SGHNT, CDR2 YYREEE (reference sequence). This CDR3 spans 17 amino acids. V lost 0 bases and J 7 bases, leaving 22 bases between the germline ends. CDR3 nucleotides: TGTGCCAGCAGCTTGGGAGGCATATTCTCTGGCATGAGTGGCTACACCTTC. It codes for CASSLGGIFSGMSGYTF.

V and J are TRBV12-3 or TRBV12-4 and TRBJ1-2; D unclear. CDR3 length: 13 residues. The V gene lost 4 bases and the J gene lost 7 bases, with 13 bases spanning the gap. In DNA form, the CDR3 reads TGTGCCAGCAGTTCACGGTTTGAGGGTGGCTACACCTTC. Protein product: CASSSRFEGGYTF.

The rearrangement uses TRBV4-1 and TRBJ1-5; D ambiguous. The CDR3 runs 15 residues. V was shortened by 1 base and J by 2 bases, with 9 bases between the two germline ends. CDR1 is MGHRA and CDR2 is YSYEKL in the germline V gene. DNA for the CDR3: TGCGCCAGCAGCCAAGTTTGGGAGGGCAATCAGCCCCAGCATTTT. It encodes CASSQVWEGNQPQHF.

V usage is TRBV25-1 and J usage is TRBJ1-2; D not resolved. V was pared by 8 bases and J by 5 bases, with 6 bases between. CDR3 length: 10 residues. Germline V lookup: CDR1 MGHDK, CDR2 SYGVNS. CDR3 nucleotides: TGTGCCAGCTTCGAGTATGGCTACACCTTC. Translation gives CASFEYGYTF.

The chain uses TRBV3-1 (or the pseudogene TRBV3-2) and TRBJ1-5; D not certain. CDR3 size: 17 residues. The germline V gene has CDR1 LGHDT and CDR2 YNNKEL (reference sequence). V gave up 0 bases and J gave up 4 bases, with 16 bases separating them. The CDR3 loop reads CASSQDDPGIYNQPQHF. The CDR3 DNA follows: TGTGCCAGCAGCCAAGACGATCCCGGGATCTATAATCAGCCCCAGCATTTT.

CDR3 loop: CASSSRGEQFF. In DNA, the CDR3 is TGTGCCAGCAGCTCTAGAGGTGAGCAGTTCTTC. This rearrangement joins TRBV7-9 to TRBJ2-1, with unresolved D. Looked up from germline, CDR1 is SEHNR and CDR2 is FQNEAQ (reference sequence). Trimming shortened V by 4 bases and J by 9 bases, and 7 bases separated the two germline ends. The length of the CDR3 is 11 residues.

The chain joins TRBV28 to TRBJ1-4; no firm D call. CDR1 and CDR2 from the germline V gene are MDHEN and SYDVKM. V shed 5 bases and J shed 8 bases, with 9 bases lying between them. This CDR3 region has 12 residues. The CDR3 reads CASSHAAEKLFF. CDR3 DNA: TGTGCCAGCAGTCACGCGGCCGAAAAACTGTTTTTT.